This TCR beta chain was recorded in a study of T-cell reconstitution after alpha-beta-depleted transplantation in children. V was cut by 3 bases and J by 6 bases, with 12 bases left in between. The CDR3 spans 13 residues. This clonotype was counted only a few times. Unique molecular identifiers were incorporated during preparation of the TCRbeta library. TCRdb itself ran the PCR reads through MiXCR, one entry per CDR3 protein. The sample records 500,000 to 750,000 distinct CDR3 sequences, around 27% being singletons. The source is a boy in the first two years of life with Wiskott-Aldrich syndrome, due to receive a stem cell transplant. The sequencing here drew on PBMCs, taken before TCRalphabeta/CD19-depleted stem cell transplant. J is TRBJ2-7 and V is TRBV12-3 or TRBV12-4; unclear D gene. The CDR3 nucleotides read TGTGCCAGCAGTTTGGGATTGCGCGGCGAGCAGTACTTC. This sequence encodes CASSLGLRGEQYF.